These T cell receptor beta chains were read from a single sample in a study of CD8+ T cells in alopecia areata. Produced via immunoSEQ multiplex PCR; TCRdb's table is partial and in-frame only. The sample holds 150,000 or so clones; 67% are singletons and the top ten take about an eighth. Sequenced here: CD8+ T cells sorted from blood, sampled at week 0. Receptor source: a human donor with alopecia areata. The CDR3 runs from the conserved cysteine through the conserved F or W. The D gene is left open where the match is weak. Some rows have no size entry. The others give once, few or many, or a class for an expanded clone.

clone_size	v_call	j_call	d_call	cdr3_nt	cdr3_aa
.	TRBV20-1	TRBJ1-1	.	TGCAGTGCTAGGGATTCGTCTGAAGCTTTCTTT	CSARDSSEAFF
once	TRBV7-2	TRBJ2-1	TRBD2	TGTGCCAGCAGCTTCCCTTTACTAGCGGGGGGTTCCTACAATGAGCAGTTCTTC	CASSFPLLAGGSYNEQFF
.	TRBV10-3	TRBJ2-5	.	TGTGCCATCAGTCGCCGGGACAAAGACCAAGAGACCCAGTACTTC	CAISRRDKDQETQYF
.	TRBV19	TRBJ2-3	TRBD2	TGTGCCAGTAGTATGATCGGGGGGGGAATTGATACGCAGTATTTT	CASSMIGGGIDTQYF
.	TRBV6-5	TRBJ1-5	.	TGTGCCAGCAGCCCAACAGGGATATACAATCAGCCCCAGCATTTT	CASSPTGIYNQPQHF
.	TRBV2	TRBJ2-1	.	TGTGCCAGAACCCTCCGGGGAGTAGATTACAATGAGCAGTTCTTC	CARTLRGVDYNEQFF
.	TRBV7-6	TRBJ2-2	.	TGTGCCAGCAGCTTAAATGAGAACACCGGGGAGCTGTTTTTT	CASSLNENTGELFF
once	TRBV6-1	TRBJ1-5	.	TGTGCCAGCAGTGACCACAGCAATCAGCCCCAGCATTTT	CASSDHSNQPQHF
.	TRBV19	TRBJ2-7	.	TGTGCCAGTAGTCCTGGGTACAACGAGCAGTACTTC	CASSPGYNEQYF
.	TRBV10-3	TRBJ2-3	.	TGTGCCCCCCTAAAGGACCCCACTGGTACGCAGTATTTT	CAPLKDPTGTQYF
.	TRBV4-2	TRBJ2-5	.	TGTGCCAGCAGCCAAGAATATAGCGCCGCGGGAGAGACCCAGTACTTC	CASSQEYSAAGETQYF
.	TRBV23-1	TRBJ1-3	.	.	CASSLGRHFGNTIYF
once	TRBV30	TRBJ2-7	.	TGTGCCTGGAGTACGGGGTACGAGCAGTACTTC	CAWSTGYEQYF
.	TRBV6-5	TRBJ1-2	.	TGTGCCAGCAGTTACGGGACGGGCAGTAACTATGGCTACACCTTC	CASSYGTGSNYGYTF
few	TRBV7-9	TRBJ2-5	.	TGTGCCAGCAGCTTAGCGCTCAGGCCAAAGGATCGAGAAGAGACCCAGTACTTC	CASSLALRPKDREETQYF
.	TRBV5-6	TRBJ2-1	TRBD2	TGTGCCAGCAGCCCCGGGACTAGAAATGAGCAGTTCTTC	CASSPGTRNEQFF
once	TRBV29-1	TRBJ2-7	.	TGCAGCGTTGGCCCCCCAGGACCCTACGAGCAGTACTTC	CSVGPPGPYEQYF